The 11 T cell receptor beta chains listed next were all sequenced from one sample in a study of T cells expressing NK-cell markers. No DNA is given; TCRdb re-called the 5' RACE reads and lists each CDR3 protein once. Its clone listing holds about 460,000 distinct CDR3 sequences. Sequences were obtained from blood T cells: a sorted CD56 or NKG2C T cell subset, CD4+ or CD8+ T cells, or bulk PBMC T cells (not recorded which). Source of these receptors: a woman aged 45-59 years in good health.

V is TRBV20-1 and J is TRBJ2-1; there is no DNA to check the TCRdb D call of TRBD2. CDR3 length: 18 amino acids. Germline V gene sequence: CDR1 DFQATT, CDR2 SNEGSKA (reference sequence). The CDR3 sequence: CSARGPGTRTSSYNEQFF.

The rearrangement links TRBV7-6 to TRBJ2-5; TCRdb picks TRBD1, but there is no DNA to check that call. The germline gives CDR1 SGHVS, CDR2 FNYEAQ. The length of the CDR3 is 14 residues. The CDR3 protein is CASSSDRLDETQYF.

The rearrangement links TRBV29-1 to TRBJ1-5; TCRdb names TRBD1, which stays unverified in the absence of DNA. Germline CDR1 and CDR2: SQVTM and ANQGSEA. This CDR3 spans 14 amino acids. This CDR3 is CSAETGGQGGAQHF.

CDR3 loop: CSARERGGDRGLEQYF. This chain joins TRBV20-1 and TRBJ2-7; TCRdb lists TRBD1, though no DNA is available to test this call. Germline assignment: CDR1 DFQATT and CDR2 SNEGSKA (reference sequence). This CDR3 is 16 amino acids long.

The chain combines TRBV6-1 with TRBJ2-2; absent DNA, TCRdb's TRBD1 call cannot be checked. Germline values: CDR1 MNHNS, CDR2 SASEGT. The CDR3 is 14 amino acids. CDR3 region: CASSGQGLGGELFF.

The V gene is TRBV2, the J gene TRBJ2-3; TCRdb proposes TRBD1, but this gene call is untestable without DNA. The CDR3 runs to 13 residues. Germline assignment: CDR1 SNHLY and CDR2 FYNNEI. CDR3 sequence reads: CASTASGGDTQYF. The full variable domain, its missing parts supplied by reference TRBV2 and TRBJ2-3, is EPEVTQTPSHQVTQMGQEVILRCVPISNHLYFYWYRQILGQKVEFLVSFYNNEISEKSEIFDDQFSVERPDGSNFTLKIRSTKLEDSAMYFCASTASGGDTQYFGPGTRLTVL.

This chain uses TRBV6-1 with TRBJ2-1; the TRBD2 assignment by TCRdb is unverifiable without DNA. The CDR3 spans 15 residues. CDR1 is MNHNS, CDR2 SASEGT, per germline. CDR3 residues: CASSELAGGLLGQFF.

The chain carries TRBV7-7 and TRBJ2-5; TCRdb picks TRBD1, but there is no DNA to check that call. Germline CDR1 is SSHAT and CDR2 is FNYEAQ (reference sequence). This CDR3 has 13 residues. CDR3 region: CASSPQVQVDQYF. The full variable domain, with the rest looked up from reference TRBV7-7 and TRBJ2-5, is GAGVSQSPRYKVTKRGQDVTLRCDPISSHATLYWYQQALGQGPEFLTYFNYEAQPDKSGLPSDRFSAERPEGSISTLTIQRTEQRDSAMYRCASSPQVQVDQYFGPGTRLLVL.

V and J are TRBV7-9 and TRBJ1-1; TCRdb designates TRBD1, a call that cannot be tested without DNA. This CDR3 region has 14 residues. Per the germline V gene, CDR1 is SEHNR and CDR2 is FQNEAQ (reference sequence). This CDR3 is CASSLRGQNTEAFF.

The rearrangement uses TRBV6-1 and TRBJ1-5; no DNA is available, so the TRBD1 call from TCRdb remains unchecked. The CDR3 sequence is 16 residues long. Germline CDR1 and CDR2: MNHNS and SASEGT. The CDR3 reads CASSEGTGGGFQPQHF.

V is TRBV14 and J is TRBJ2-7. Germline V gene lookup returns CDR1 SGHDN and CDR2 FVKESK. The CDR3 is 13 residues long. CDR3 residues: CASSLGIPFEQYF.